This is a list of T cell receptor beta chains from one sample in a study of monozygotic twins with inflammatory bowel disease. Following a re-call of the 5' RACE reads, TCRdb has one entry per CDR3 protein and lacks DNA. The table for this sample gives just over 300,000 distinct CDR3 sequences. Sequencing was performed on blood. All receptors come from a human donor with ulcerative colitis or Crohn's disease, or a healthy co-twin of an affected twin (not recorded which). Both conserved end residues are part of each CDR3.

j_call v_call cdr3_aa
TRBJ2-2 TRBV28 CASRTGTPPGELFF
TRBJ1-2 TRBV7-9 CASSLDVAGLGGYTF
TRBJ2-1 TRBV13 CASSWAGRGDGEQFF
TRBJ2-7 TRBV5-1 CASSGQGLTYEQYF
TRBJ2-1 TRBV19 CASSISRRNEQFF
TRBJ1-5 TRBV4-3 CASSREQGGNQPQHF
TRBJ1-5 TRBV10-3 CAISAGGGLDSQPQHF
TRBJ2-7 TRBV5-1 CASSFEQINYEQYF
TRBJ2-2 TRBV7-9 CASRSGSPTGELFF
TRBJ1-5 TRBV18 CASSPQINQPQHF
TRBJ1-3 TRBV6-5 CASSYPTGSPGNTIYF
TRBJ2-1 TRBV12-3/TRBV12-4 CASSSQIQGNEQFF
TRBJ2-3 TRBV18 CASSPPAGGAWADTQYF
TRBJ1-6 TRBV19 CASTKGGRNSPLHF
TRBJ2-1 TRBV18 CASSLKEGDEQFF
TRBJ2-1 TRBV7-2 CASSLKGGPNNEQFF
TRBJ2-3 TRBV12-3/TRBV12-4 CASSFRTQGHTQYF
TRBJ2-7 TRBV28 CASSLSIRTASSGPYF
TRBJ2-1 TRBV25-1 CASTRQGAGSNEQFF
TRBJ2-1 TRBV24-1 CATSDEAFPYYNEQFF
TRBJ2-1 TRBV7-8 CASSLFGYNEQFF
TRBJ2-3 TRBV7-3 CASSLFRGADTQYF
TRBJ2-1 TRBV30 CAWRQAGVNEQFF
TRBJ2-1 TRBV4-3 CASSRELQGFSNEQFF
TRBJ1-3 TRBV12-3/TRBV12-4 CASSLFASGNTIYF
TRBJ2-2 TRBV7-9 CASSSFLAGDTGELFF
TRBJ1-6 TRBV6-6 CASSIRDANSPLHF
TRBJ2-7 TRBV10-2 CASSEKAGGKDEQYF
TRBJ2-7 TRBV6-1 CASSLRSPAGRYEQYF
TRBJ2-7 TRBV4-3 CASSQEVLGSSYEQYF
TRBJ2-5 TRBV12-3/TRBV12-4 CASAYQETQYF
TRBJ2-1 TRBV5-1 CASSARDRVRNEQFF
TRBJ2-7 TRBV27 CASSFLAGDYEQYF
TRBJ2-1 TRBV5-1 CASSEGLALYNEQFF
TRBJ2-1 TRBV6-5 CASSSLGQARGNEQFF
TRBJ2-7 TRBV27 CASIDLPGTYEQYF
TRBJ2-3 TRBV7-2 CASSLRGSEQYF
TRBJ1-1 TRBV12-3/TRBV12-4 CASRRTGAINTEAFF
TRBJ2-1 TRBV30 CACLRREANEQFF
TRBJ1-1 TRBV27 CASSLSMGVPTEAFF
TRBJ2-2 TRBV6-5 CASSYRGRPTGELFF
TRBJ1-3 TRBV30 CAWSTDSSGNTIYF
TRBJ2-1 TRBV5-1 CASSYGGALNEQFF
TRBJ2-3 TRBV12-3/TRBV12-4 CASRLSGAIDTQYF
TRBJ1-1 TRBV4-3 CASSQGRENTEAFF
TRBJ2-7 TRBV3-1 CASSYRVGEQYF
TRBJ2-1 TRBV5-5 CASISGTSYNEQYF
TRBJ2-7 TRBV30 CAWTYMTSSYEQYF
TRBJ2-2 TRBV24-1 CATSEAGTENTGELFF